This T cell receptor beta chain was captured in a study of shared clonotypes between healthy human individuals. This clone has only one observation. Sequenced by immunoSEQ multiplex PCR; TCRdb stores in-frame clones only, minus some. Of more than 550,000 clones detected, about nine tenths appear once; the ten largest clones hold 34%. Germline V gene data show CDR1 as SGHVS and CDR2 as FNYEAQ. The CDR3 length is 16 residues. V was clipped by 1 base and J by 4 bases, with 16 bases between them. The receptor comes from a man younger than 35 in good health. Some clones in this sample may be carry-over from other donors' samples. Sequencing was carried out using memory CD8+ T cells from PBMCs. Subset indicated: CD45RO+ cells pooled with CCR7-negative TemRA cells. The rearrangement links TRBV7-6 to TRBJ1-2; the D is unclear. CDR3 coding DNA: TGTGCCAGCAGCTTAGGGACGGAGATGGAATCCTATGGCTACACCTTC. Translation: CASSLGTEMESYGYTF.